This T cell receptor (beta chain) stems from a study of regulatory T cells in long-lasting Graves disease listed by TCRdb under 2021. In terms of the full investigation: Patients with newly diagnosed Graves' disease had been on antithyroid drugs for under 3 months. A total of 33 samples were covered by TCR sequencing, comprising roughly 13 persistent and about 20 newly diagnosed Graves' disease patients. The study was conducted in China and was registered as a clinical trial. Peripheral blood TCR sequencing and RNA sequencing compared persistent Graves' disease patients with newly diagnosed Graves' disease patients.

The time point label, read with the paper, signifies: newly diagnosed GD, antithyroid drugs for less than 3 months. For both TCR sequencing and RNA sequencing, RNA was extracted from PBMCs in TRIzol. The diagnosis of Graves' disease was made according to American Thyroid Association guidelines. Patients for the study were recruited at an endocrinology department in Xi'an, China. From each patient, around 9.3 milliliters of peripheral blood was collected into an EDTA anticoagulant tube. Ficoll Paque Plus density gradient separation was used to isolate PBMCs, and no further T cell sorting was done. An Agilent 2100 Bioanalyzer and agarose gel were used to assess RNA quality, and a NanoDrop 2000 was used to measure RNA concentration. The junction carries 8 bases between V and J, which are trimmed by 1 base and 7 bases respectively. The CDR3 starts with the cysteine, ends with the phenylalanine, and has 13 residues. This entry keeps only the CDR3 DNA: 39 bases, framed from base 1. CDR1 SGHTA and CDR2 FQGNSA are derived from the germline V gene.

There are many counts of this clonotype. What this receptor recognizes is not known. One base away there is no much larger clone; base qualities are not given. Beyond this particular receptor, the publication reports: Peripheral blood alone was examined, since thyroid tissue, which constituted the primary lesion, could not be accessed. More public clonotypes were shared among persistent patients (roughly 2,700) than among newly diagnosed patients (more than 900). Persistent disease showed preferential use of TRBV28, TRBJ1-2 and TRBJ2-5, whereas newly diagnosed disease favored TRBV20-1 and TRBJ2-1. Lower TCR Shannon entropy and fewer highly expanded clones were observed in persistent Graves' disease patients than in newly diagnosed patients, which suggested clonal expansion. As a limitation, the authors acknowledged that the small sample size may reduce accuracy. Sequencing and analysis were limited to the TCR beta chain.

The method was multiplex PCR. TCRdb records Illumina HiSeq 4000 as the sequencer. CDR3 regions were amplified by Arm-PCR with iRepertoire HTBI primers to construct TCR beta libraries. Gel purification was performed on PCR products prior to sequencing. On the study's bioinformatics: A total of under 80 TRBV and more than twelve TRBJ segments were identified across samples and were used for gene usage analysis of CDR3 amino acid clonotypes. COPE and FqMerger were used to merge the filtered high-quality paired reads into contigs. BLAST was used to align contigs to IMGT TRBV, TRBD and TRBJ reference genes, with CDR3 defined following IMGT. Any clonotype with a frequency above 0.1% was classified as a highly expanded clone. Repertoire diversity was measured by Shannon entropy, and V-J evenness by the Gini coefficient. A clonotype was considered public if more than one individual shared it. The public reads were reprocessed in TCRdb via fastp at Q25 and MiXCR, keeping in-frame beta chains. Entries are consolidated by CDR3 protein sequence, retaining the most common genes and DNA. Here the V and J calls rest on TCRdb's processing, not on the authors' analysis. Across this sample there are 250,000 or so distinct CDR3 sequences, with about 20% seen only once. The ten largest clonotypes hold around 15% of the sample.

The sample was also linked to a second study, of T cells in Graves' hyperthyroidism and ophthalmopathy. Per that second paper: Stable Graves' hyperthyroidism was defined as no progression to ophthalmopathy during 18 months of follow-up. Hyperthyroidism patients were aged 18 to 65 years and newly diagnosed, with disease duration of less than 2 months. Exclusion was applied to patients with uncontrolled infections, other autoimmune diseases, pregnancy or lactation. Diagnoses were based on clinical symptoms, serum thyroxine and TRAb, thyroid ultrasound and orbital computed tomography. A first-round RT-PCR of the TCR CDR3 used the HTBI primer set with the Qiagen OneStep RT-PCR kit. Blood samples also contained most of the expanded thyroid clonotypes (frequency above 0.001), which suggests that blood repertoires may reflect thyroid immune responses. In cross-validation, a model built on a 13 V-J signature told ophthalmopathy apart from stable hyperthyroidism with under 90% sensitivity and around 83% specificity, and in testing the same model reached 80%/75%. During validation, the model predicted progression to ophthalmopathy a median of approximately six months ahead of onset, with approximately 71% sensitivity and roughly 75% specificity. A discovery cohort of about 95 patients, roughly 43 with Graves' ophthalmopathy and 57 with stable Graves' hyperthyroidism, was used to find distinguishing TCR V-J signatures. An independent validation cohort of under 20 hyperthyroidism patients and approximately 16 patients who later progressed to ophthalmopathy tested prospective prediction of ophthalmopathy. The roughly 94 discovery patients were randomly divided into training and test sets at a 7:3 ratio. The study also compared thyroid tissue and blood T-cell repertoires from 6 or 7 Graves' hyperthyroidism patients. After blood sampling, hyperthyroidism patients were treated with methimazole at a starting dose of 30 mg daily, and ophthalmopathy patients were treated with high-dose intravenous methylprednisolone. A second multiplex PCR round built the libraries, followed by size selection and purification. The libraries were sequenced on an Illumina HiSeq2000 using paired-end 100 bp reads. SOAPnuke was used to process the raw data, removing reads that contained adapters or uncalled bases, had a mean Phred below 15, or lacked an exact match to the constant primer or identifier. High-quality paired reads were merged using COPE v1.2.5, and each unique nucleotide sequence was defined as a clonotype. MiTCR v1.1 was used to align the clonotypes against IMGT TRBV, TRBD and TRBJ reference segments. The analysis was restricted to V-J combinations with a frequency above 0.0001, which together covered just over 99% of the repertoires. The TCS score was defined as F50 (clonal expansion) divided by E x V (chaos), with BLOSUM62-based TCRdist calculated between CDR3 peptides within each V-J. Welch's t-statistics and random forest reduced approximately 520 V-J features to fewer than 15, which were used in a naive Bayes classifier (R e1071). Sample size was not statistically predetermined, and investigators were not blinded to group allocation. The paper reports TCR Vbeta CDR3 sequencing of approximately 130 peripheral blood samples: over 40 ophthalmopathy, about 75 hyperthyroidism and 17 progressor patients.

The sequencing used peripheral blood mononuclear cells (PBMCs), collected at new diagnosis, from a patient treated with antithyroid drugs. Recombination linked TRBV7-2 to TRBJ1-5, with TRBD1 tentatively as D gene (5 bases match). The receptor was derived from a young woman with Graves disease. Donor details come from another sample of the same person, matched by shared clones. This receptor has the CDR3 CASSLVRDQPQHF. The DNA sequence is TGTGCCAGCAGCTTAGTCAGGGACCAGCCCCAGCATTTT.